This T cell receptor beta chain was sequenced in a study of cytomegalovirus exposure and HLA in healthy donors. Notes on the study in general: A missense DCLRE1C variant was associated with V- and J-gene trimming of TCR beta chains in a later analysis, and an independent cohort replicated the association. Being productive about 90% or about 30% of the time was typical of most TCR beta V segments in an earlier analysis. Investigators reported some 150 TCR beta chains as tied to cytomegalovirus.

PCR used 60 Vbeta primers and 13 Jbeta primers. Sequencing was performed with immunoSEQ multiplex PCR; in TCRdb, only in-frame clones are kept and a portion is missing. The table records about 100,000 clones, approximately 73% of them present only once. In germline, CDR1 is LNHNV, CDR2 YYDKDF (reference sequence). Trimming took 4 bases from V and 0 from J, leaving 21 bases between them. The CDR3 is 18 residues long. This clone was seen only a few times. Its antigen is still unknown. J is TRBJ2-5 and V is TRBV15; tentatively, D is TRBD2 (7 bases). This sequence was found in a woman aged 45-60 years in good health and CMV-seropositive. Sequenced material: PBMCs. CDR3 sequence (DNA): TGTGCCACCAGCAAGGGGGGGAAGGCTGGAGGGTACCAAGAGACCCAGTACTTC. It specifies CATSKGGKAGGYQETQYF.